The sequence of this T cell receptor (beta chain) was determined in a study of Graves' ophthalmopathy and Graves' hyperthyroidism. On the study more broadly: Prior to any treatment, peripheral blood was collected at the time of initial diagnosis.

This clonotype occurred a few times. Its antigen is not known. Trimming took off 0 bases at V and 0 bases at J, with 5 bases between the two ends. This CDR3 is built from 14 residues. The germline gives CDR1 MNHEY, CDR2 SMNVEV (reference sequence). Beta-chain TCR CDR3 regions were amplified from RNA transcripts. HTBI-primed first-round RT-PCR preceded second-round multiplex PCR. Via MiXCR, TCRdb re-called the multiplex PCR reads, giving one row per CDR3 protein. The sample shows hundreds of thousands of distinct CDR3 sequences, about 20% of them seen only once. Exclusion applied to patients with other autoimmune diseases, uncontrolled infections, pregnancy or lactation. Points from the study as a whole: Most clonotypes expanded in thyroid above 0.001 frequency were present in blood too.

This receptor was obtained from a woman aged 18-30 years with stable Graves' hyperthyroidism. Some clones in this sample may be carry-over from other donors' samples. Input material: peripheral blood. The rearrangement uses TRBV27 and TRBJ1-1; D unresolved. The CDR3 bases are TGTGCCAGCAGTTTATCGGTCGTGAACACTGAAGCTTTCTTT. This codes for CASSLSVVNTEAFF.